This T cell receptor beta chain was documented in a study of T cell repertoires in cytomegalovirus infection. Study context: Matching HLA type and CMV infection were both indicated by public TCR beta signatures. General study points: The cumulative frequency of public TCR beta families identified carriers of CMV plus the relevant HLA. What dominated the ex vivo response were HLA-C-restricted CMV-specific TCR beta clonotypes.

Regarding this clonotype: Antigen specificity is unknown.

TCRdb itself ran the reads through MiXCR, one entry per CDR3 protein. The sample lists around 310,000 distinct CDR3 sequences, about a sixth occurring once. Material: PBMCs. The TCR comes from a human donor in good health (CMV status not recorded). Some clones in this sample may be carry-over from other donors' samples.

The CDR3: CSARAGGPNTEAFF. The CDR3, as DNA: TGCAGTGCTCGCGCCGGAGGGCCGAACACTGAAGCTTTCTTT. The genes are TRBV20-1 and TRBJ1-1; D is ambiguous. The CDR3 spans 14 residues. Germline V gene sequence: CDR1 DFQATT, CDR2 SNEGSKA (reference sequence). With 5 bases removed from V and 1 base from J, the gap between germline ends came to 14 bases.